The rows below give T cell receptor beta chains drawn from one sample of a study of blood T cell repertoires in COVID-19. Sequencing was performed with immunoSEQ multiplex PCR; in TCRdb, only in-frame clones are kept and a portion is missing. The sample consists of roughly 150,000 clones, 70% to 90% of them appearing once. Sequencing used peripheral blood. The source is a middle-aged man who had recovered from COVID-19. Each CDR3 is given with its conserved first and last residue.

CDR3: CASSEPDRLRSEQYF
length: 15
V: TRBV18

CDR3: CASSNRQVQDTQYF
length: 14
V: TRBV9

CDR3: CASSSTRGNTIYF
length: 13
V: TRBV19

CDR3: CASRSGQDPLHF
length: 12
V: TRBV6-6

CDR3: CASSKVREGIFATNEKLFF
length: 19
V: TRBV21-1

CDR3: CASSETTPPYEQYF
length: 14
V: TRBV2

CDR3: CASRDRANTEAFF
length: 13
V: TRBV19

CDR3: CSASSPGLAGERETQYF
length: 17
V: TRBV20-1

CDR3: CASSHGRGEETQYF
length: 14
V: TRBV4-1

CDR3: CASSAVQDFYNEQFF
length: 15
V: TRBV2

CDR3: CASSLEDRGGPNYGYTF
length: 17
V: TRBV7-9

CDR3: CASSEARGIGPGNGYTF
length: 17
V: TRBV6-1

CDR3: CSVEDHWNKRDWRETQYF
length: 18
V: TRBV29-1

CDR3: CASSIVPGIHGYTF
length: 14
V: TRBV19

CDR3: CASSGTGVTEAFF
length: 13
V: TRBV9

CDR3: CASSGTANTEAFF
length: 13
V: TRBV9

CDR3: CASSVDWAGADTQYF
length: 15
V: TRBV9

CDR3: CASSLQGTESYEQYF
length: 15
V: TRBV27

CDR3: CATHLVRLSSYNEQFF
length: 16
V: TRBV5-8

CDR3: CASSLVGGTTDTQYF
length: 15
V: TRBV5-1

CDR3: CASSAYYEQYF
length: 11
V: TRBV6-2/TRBV6-3

CDR3: CAISGETGGTDTQYF
length: 15
V: TRBV10-3

CDR3: CASSPSGRASSTDTQYF
length: 17
V: TRBV7-2

CDR3: CASSPQGLRTEAFF
length: 14
V: TRBV19

CDR3: CASSVVAANTEAFF
length: 14
V: TRBV9

CDR3: CAISATQQAGRQETQYF
length: 17
V: TRBV10-3

CDR3: CASSQGGDWTQPQHF
length: 15
V: TRBV3-1/TRBV3-2

CDR3: CASSQDQRGGYNEQFF
length: 16
V: TRBV4-2

CDR3: CASSLTGATGELFF
length: 14
V: TRBV6-5

CDR3: CASSLAGGRVEAFF
length: 14
V: TRBV28

CDR3: CASSIQGTEKLFF
length: 13
V: TRBV19

CDR3: CASSAAGQSTKNIQYF
length: 16
V: TRBV19

CDR3: CASSLRQGMDEQYF
length: 14
V: TRBV7-9

CDR3: CASSFGGLSYEQYF
length: 14
V: TRBV28

CDR3: CASSLDQPGRAFF
length: 13
V: TRBV11-2

CDR3: CASSVGWGEEQFF
length: 13
V: TRBV7-2

CDR3: CASSYSGKQEEKLFF
length: 15
V: TRBV6-5

CDR3: CASSEGLPSYEQYF
length: 14
V: TRBV2

CDR3: CASSSRLAGGAYEQYF
length: 16
V: TRBV7-6

CDR3: CASSLIAGGYYNEQFF
length: 16
V: TRBV7-3

CDR3: CASSLWAEMNTEAFF
length: 15
V: TRBV27

CDR3: CASSTQGFSNQPQHF
length: 15
V: TRBV6-5

CDR3: CASSLRASGAQETQYF
length: 16
V: TRBV7-2

CDR3: CASSFTTSGGAVNTQYF
length: 17
V: TRBV7-2

CDR3: CSVRQTHQAFF
length: 11
V: TRBV29-1

CDR3: CASSPGTQETQYF
length: 13
V: TRBV11-3

CDR3: CASRRGATNEKLFF
length: 14
V: TRBV7-9